The clone carrying this TCR beta chain showed up just once. The data stem from a study of blood T cell repertoires in COVID-19. Only in-frame clones appear in the TCRdb table, and some are missing; sequencing was by immunoSEQ multiplex PCR. This sample yields 200,000 to 250,000 clones, of which 80% to 90% are seen a single time; approximately 14% belongs to the top ten. This sequence originates from a woman aged 50 to 60 with acute COVID-19. The sample taken for sequencing was PBMCs or T cells enriched from blood (not recorded which).

The CDR3 is CASSDSGNSPLHF. The CDR3 DNA is TGTGCCAGCAGTGATTCAGGAAATTCACCCCTCCACTTT. The chain uses TRBV2 and TRBJ1-6; D is undetermined. Germline V CDR1 and CDR2: SNHLY, FYNNEI. The CDR3 loop spans 13 amino acids. Trimming pared 3 bases from V and 7 bases from J, leaving 7 bases between.